This T cell receptor beta chain was retrieved from a study of PD-1 blockade in classical Hodgkin lymphoma. TCRdb's table, derived via immunoSEQ multiplex PCR, lists solely in-frame clones and lacks some. The sample includes 30,000 to 40,000 clones, 90% of them seen just once. V dropped 4 bases and J dropped 2; count of bases not matched to a gene: 9. Germline V gene data show CDR1 as MNHEY and CDR2 as SMNVEV (reference sequence). The CDR3 totals 16 residues. Every patient experienced relapse after autologous stem cell transplantation, and brentuximab vedotin exposure varied. Purification of CD4+ T cells from thawed PBMCs was performed via magnetic negative selection.

The chain joins TRBV27 to TRBJ2-7, with 9 bases that match TRBD1. The material sequenced was CD4+ T cells from blood, taken at baseline. This receptor was identified in a human donor with classical Hodgkin lymphoma. The CDR3 DNA is TGTGCCAGCAGTTATGGACCGGGACAGGGCCCCTACGAGCAGTACTTC. It is translated as CASSYGPGQGPYEQYF.